These 13 T cell receptor beta chains came from one sample sequenced in a study of blood T cell repertoires in COVID-19. The protocol was immunoSEQ multiplex PCR, while the TCRdb copy is restricted to in-frame clones and leaves out a portion. The repertoire holds about 230,000 clones, with 70% to 90% as singletons. The source material was peripheral blood. All receptors derive from a woman in her 70s with active or convalescent COVID-19.

This clone was detected only a few times. The V call is TRBV7-2, the J call TRBJ2-6; D may be TRBD1 (6 bases). V lost 5 bases and J 0 bases, leaving 20 bases between the germline ends. CDR3 length: 19 residues. Germline values: CDR1 SGHTA, CDR2 FQGNSA. The chain's CDR3 is CASSPPFRGLNSGANVLTF. The CDR3 region has the DNA TGTGCCAGCAGCCCACCATTCAGGGGTCTTAACTCTGGGGCCAACGTCCTGACTTTC.

The rearrangement links TRBV12-5 to TRBJ2-3; 8 bases match TRBD2. The CDR3 is made up of 16 amino acids. Trimming cost V 3 bases and J 0 bases; bases outside gene matches: 5. Germline V gives CDR1 LGHNT, CDR2 FRNRAP. The CDR3 is CASGFGGGTSTDTQYF. The CDR3 region has the DNA TGTGCTAGTGGTTTCGGGGGGGGAACTAGCACAGATACGCAGTATTTT.

The chain has TRBV3-1 (or the pseudogene TRBV3-2) and TRBJ1-4; D may be TRBD1 (6 bases). The CDR3 totals 15 residues. Between the trimmed V and J ends, which lost 4 bases and 8 bases, there was a span of 17 bases. CDR1 and CDR2 (germline): LGHDT, YNNKEL (reference sequence). The CDR3, as DNA: TGTGCCAGCAGCCGTACAGGGCGGCCCGAGGAAAAACTGTTTTTT. Its translation: CASSRTGRPEEKLFF.

The rearrangement joins TRBV2 to TRBJ1-5; 7 positions match TRBD1. Germline V gives CDR1 SNHLY, CDR2 FYNNEI. The V gene end was trimmed by 6 bases and the J gene end by 2 bases; junction bases not matched to a gene: 7. The CDR3 consists of 15 residues. This CDR3 reads CASRAQGGGNQPQHF. The CDR3 DNA reads as TGTGCCAGCAGGGCCCAGGGGGGCGGCAATCAGCCCCAGCATTTT.

This chain connects TRBV5-1 to TRBJ1-6; D remains unclear. Germline V gene sequence: CDR1 SGHRS, CDR2 YFSETQ. V was pared by 4 bases and J by 9 bases, with 17 bases between. The CDR3 covers 15 residues. CDR3 DNA sequence: TGCGCCAGCAGCCTCCGCTCAGGAGGCTTTTCACCCCTCCACTTT. Its translation: CASSLRSGGFSPLHF.

The chain combines TRBV3-1 (or the pseudogene TRBV3-2) with TRBJ2-2; D gene ambiguous. V was pared by 0 bases and J by 4 bases, with 12 bases between. Germline V lookup: CDR1 LGHDT, CDR2 YNNKEL (reference sequence). The CDR3 consists of 16 residues. CDR3 DNA sequence: TGTGCCAGCAGCCAAGAAGCCCCCCCGGGCACCGGGGAGCTGTTTTTT. As protein: CASSQEAPPGTGELFF.

The chain has TRBV5-1 and TRBJ2-7, with D possibly TRBD1 on 7 matching bases. This CDR3 contains 14 residues. Germline values: CDR1 SGHRS, CDR2 YFSETQ. V lost 6 bases and J lost 4, with 17 bases in between. The CDR3 DNA is TGCGCCAGCAAGGGCGGGACAGCAGAATACGAGCAGTACTTC. Residues: CASKGGTAEYEQYF.

Comments on this clone: Other nucleotide sequences in the sample specify the same CDR3. The gene calls are TRBV27 and TRBJ2-2; tentative D call: TRBD1 (6 bases). From germline, CDR1 is MNHEY and CDR2 SMNVEV (reference sequence). This CDR3 has 13 residues. V shed 6 bases and J shed 1 base, with 6 bases lying between them. CDR3 DNA sequence: TGTGCCAGCAGACAGGGGAACACCGGGGAGCTGTTTTTT. Amino acids: CASRQGNTGELFF.

V usage is TRBV30 and J usage is TRBJ1-3; possible D gene TRBD1, 5 bases. Germline assignment: CDR1 GTSNPN and CDR2 SVGIG (reference sequence). V lost 0 bases to trimming and J lost 4 bases, with 22 bases between them. The CDR3 extends over 18 amino acids. The CDR3 spells CAWSVWAGPGGSGNTIYF. As DNA, the CDR3 is TGTGCCTGGAGTGTCTGGGCAGGGCCGGGGGGATCCGGAAACACCATATATTTT. Full variable domain (remainder filled in from reference TRBV30 and TRBJ1-3): SQTIHQWPATLVQPVGSPLSLECTVEGTSNPNLYWYRQAAGRGLQLLFYSVGIGQISSEVPQNLSASRPQDRQFILSSKKLLLSDSGFYLCAWSVWAGPGGSGNTIYFGEGSWLTVV.

The chain has TRBV6-5 and TRBJ1-6; D unresolved. The V and J ends lost 8 bases and 9 bases respectively, with 14 bases between them. Germline CDR1 and CDR2: MNHEY and SVGAGI. The CDR3 spans 13 residues. CDR3 DNA sequence: TGTGCCAGCTCGCGCCCATTTAGTTCACCCCTCCACTTT. Translation gives CASSRPFSSPLHF.

V usage is TRBV3-1 (or the pseudogene TRBV3-2) and J usage is TRBJ2-5; perhaps TRBD1 as D (6 bases). The CDR3 length is 15 residues. V dropped 4 bases and J dropped 2 bases, with 14 bases sitting between them. CDR1 and CDR2 from the germline V gene are LGHDT and YNNKEL (reference sequence). CDR3 bases: TGTGCCAGCAGCCCTTTTTGGGGGCTTCAAGAGACCCAGTACTTC. Its translation is CASSPFWGLQETQYF.

Only a few counts were recorded for this clone. The gene calls are TRBV2 and TRBJ1-5, with 8 bases matching TRBD1. The germline gives CDR1 SNHLY, CDR2 FYNNEI. J lost 6 bases, V lost 7 bases, and 8 bases had no gene match. The CDR3 loop spans 14 amino acids. The CDR3 region is CASILDRGGQPQHF. CDR3 coding DNA: TGTGCCAGCATATTAGACAGGGGCGGTCAGCCCCAGCATTTT.

The chain uses TRBV19 and TRBJ1-1; 12 bases align to TRBD1. Germline-derived CDR1 and CDR2 are LNHDA and SQIVND (reference sequence). The CDR3 is 17 residues long. Trimming removed 4 bases from V and 9 bases from J; junction bases left unmatched: 15. CDR3 residues: CASSTAPFRDRGRKAFF. In nucleotides, the CDR3 is TGTGCCAGTAGTACTGCCCCTTTTAGGGACAGGGGGCGCAAAGCTTTCTTT.